This T cell receptor beta chain was profiled in a study of T cell changes during pregnancy in multiple sclerosis. Assay: immunoSEQ multiplex PCR; the TCRdb copy retains only in-frame clones and omits some. The sample yields 45,000 to 70,000 clones, about 92% seen once. Per germline, CDR1 MNHEY and CDR2 SVGAGI. The CDR3 is 16 amino acids. With V trimmed by 0 bases and J by 3 bases, 7 bases remained unmatched. This clonotype was obtained from a female donor with multiple sclerosis, enrolled in a pregnancy study. This chain joins TRBV6-5 and TRBJ2-5, with TRBD1 identical over 7 bases. This specimen was CD4+ T cells from peripheral blood mononuclear cells, taken after pregnancy. CDR3 amino acids: CASSYSHGTAKETQYF. CDR3 bases: TGTGCCAGCAGTTACTCACATGGGACAGCCAAAGAGACCCAGTACTTC.